The present entry profiles one T cell receptor (beta chain) with its context. This CDR3 has 15 amino acids. Germline V gives CDR1 LNHDA, CDR2 SQIVND (reference sequence). V was trimmed by 5 bases and J by 8 bases, leaving 21 bases between them. The sample originates from a study of blood T cell repertoires in COVID-19. Study information: Spain, Italy and the United States supplied samples that represented acute and convalescent COVID-19.

The table came from immunoSEQ multiplex PCR; TCRdb's copy has only in-frame clones and leaves some out. The sample consists of fewer than 300,000 clones, 83% of them appearing once. This chain joins TRBV19 and TRBJ1-2; TRBD1 might be the D (5 bases). Source material: peripheral blood. The clonotype comes from a woman aged 50 to 60 who had recovered from COVID-19. The CDR3 spells CASSPQSVGGIGYTF. CDR3 nucleotide sequence: TGTGCCAGTAGTCCGCAATCGGTCGGGGGGATAGGCTACACCTTC.